This TCR beta chain derives from a study of response to subunit inactivated influenza vaccine (dated by TCRdb to the late 2010s). About the full investigation: The study used deep quantitative T cell receptor repertoire profiling to track responses to a trivalent subunit inactivated influenza vaccine. General conclusions and limits of the study: According to the authors, only a limited number of new T cells may be recruited by each seasonal influenza vaccination.

The library was obtained by RT-PCR. Sequencing instrument: Illumina HiSeq 2500. TCRdb took the public reads, trimmed them with fastp at Q25, ran MiXCR for clone calling and kept in-frame beta chains. Rows matching on CDR3 protein sequence are summarized as one entry with the most common DNA and genes. In this sample the table shows approximately 500,000 distinct CDR3 sequences, approximately 13% of which occur a single time. The ten most abundant clones make up 10% to 15% of the sample. The time point label, read with the paper, signifies: around 47 days after influenza vaccine administration. The CDR3 numbers 13 residues from cysteine through phenylalanine. The retained sequence is limited to the CDR3, 39 bases, with the frame set at the first base. Trimming at the junction amounts to 4 bases on V and 3 bases on J, and the germline ends lie 10 bases apart. Reading the germline V gene gives CDR1 ENHRY and CDR2 SYGVKD.

The sample holds many counts of this clonotype. Its specific antigen is unknown. No base quality information exists; no much larger clone differs at one position. The V and J genes are TRBV10-3 and TRBJ2-7, with a weak D call of TRBD2 (6 bases match). Sample: PBMCs from blood, taken roughly 45 days after vaccination. This TCR was recovered from a man over 45 who received an inactivated influenza vaccine. Donor details come from another sample of the same person, matched by shared clones. The nucleotide sequence is TGTGCCATCAGTGTTATGGGAGGCTACGAGCAGTACTTC. This is translated as CAISVMGGYEQYF.